The 17 T cell receptor beta chains below come from one sample, sequenced in a study of blood T cell repertoires in COVID-19. Measured with immunoSEQ multiplex PCR; TCRdb has only the in-frame clones, and not every one. Of about 190,000 clones listed, roughly 80% were seen once; the top ten hold around 12%. Sample: peripheral blood. Source of these receptors: a woman between 45 and 60 years old with acute or convalescent COVID-19.

The CDR3 region is CASSLEQGGESDTQYF. The DNA of the CDR3 is TGTGCCAGCAGTTTAGAACAGGGGGGAGAATCAGATACGCAGTATTTT. V is TRBV6-5 and J is TRBJ2-3; TRBD1 agrees at 8 bases. Germline CDR1 and CDR2: MNHEY and SVGAGI. The CDR3 has 16 amino acids. The junction had 10 bases not matched to a gene; V was cut back by 4 bases and J by 4 bases.

This clone was observed a handful of times. V gene TRBV27 combines with J gene TRBJ1-2; D is ambiguous. V lost 6 bases to trimming and J lost 2 bases, with 10 bases between them. Germline CDR1 and CDR2: MNHEY and SMNVEV (reference sequence). This CDR3 has 13 amino acids. CDR3 bases: TGTGCCAGCAGACAGTACTCCAACTATGGCTACACCTTC. This gives the protein CASRQYSNYGYTF.

The chain couples TRBV5-1 to TRBJ2-1; 13 bases align to TRBD2. Trimming removed 4 bases from V and 9 bases from J; junction bases left unmatched: 10. The CDR3 loop spans 16 amino acids. Germline assignment: CDR1 SGHRS and CDR2 YFSETQ. CDR3 DNA sequence: TGCGCCAGCAGCGATCGGACTAGCGGGAGACCCGGTGAGCAGTTCTTC. Amino acid sequence: CASSDRTSGRPGEQFF.

The chain combines TRBV9 with TRBJ2-2; a possible D gene is TRBD2 (6 bases). CDR1 and CDR2 from the germline V gene are SGDLS and YYNGEE. The CDR3 covers 13 residues. The V end lost 7 bases, the J end lost 5 bases, and 12 bases lay between the germline ends. CDR3 protein: CASGRIGTGELFF. CDR3 DNA: TGTGCCAGCGGGAGGATCGGAACCGGGGAGCTGTTTTTT.

The gene calls are TRBV30 and TRBJ1-1, with 7 bases that match TRBD1. Germline assignment: CDR1 GTSNPN and CDR2 SVGIG (reference sequence). This CDR3 has 13 residues. With V trimmed by 4 bases and J by 3 bases, 5 bases remained unmatched. For the CDR3, the DNA is TGTGCCTGGACAGGGGGTTGGGACACTGAAGCTTTCTTT. Translation gives CAWTGGWDTEAFF.

The V call is TRBV7-6, the J call TRBJ2-7, with 7 bases identical to TRBD2. From germline, CDR1 is SGHVS and CDR2 FNYEAQ. The CDR3 has 15 amino acids. Trimming removed 1 base from V and 6 bases from J; junction bases left unmatched: 9. The CDR3 DNA reads TGTGCCAGCAGCTTAGTCTCTAGCGGAGTCTCCGAGCAGTACTTC. Residues: CASSLVSSGVSEQYF.

CDR3 nucleotides: TGTGCCAGCAGCCTCCAGACTAGCGGCTTCTACAATGAGCAGTTCTTC. It encodes CASSLQTSGFYNEQFF. The rearrangement joins TRBV9 to TRBJ2-1; TRBD2 matches at 9 bases. This CDR3 contains 16 residues. The germline V gene encodes CDR1 SGDLS and CDR2 YYNGEE. Trimming removed 4 bases from V and 3 bases from J; junction bases left unmatched: 8.

The chain employs TRBV30 and TRBJ2-7; TRBD2 is a possible D gene (6 bases). Germline CDR1 GTSNPN, CDR2 SVGIG (reference sequence). The CDR3 contains 13 residues. With 2 bases removed from V and 3 bases from J, the gap between germline ends came to 11 bases. Here the CDR3 DNA reads TGTGCCTGGAGTACGGGGGTTGGCTACGAGCAGTACTTC. This sequence encodes CAWSTGVGYEQYF.

The J gene is TRBJ1-1, the V gene TRBV5-8; 7 bases are shared with TRBD1. In germline, CDR1 is SGHTS, CDR2 YDEGEE. J lost 7 bases, V lost 2 bases, and 8 bases had no gene match. CDR3 length: 14 residues. CDR3 in DNA: TGTGCCAGCAGCTTACCAGGGGGTGTCGGTGAAGCTTTCTTT. Its protein is CASSLPGGVGEAFF. Full variable domain (rest looked up from reference TRBV5-8 and TRBJ1-1): EAGVTQSPTHLIKTRGQQATLRCSPISGHTSVYWYQQALGLGLQFLLWYDEGEERNRGNFPPRFSGRQFPNYSSELNVNALELEDSALYLCASSLPGGVGEAFFGQGTRLTVV.

The J gene is TRBJ2-1, the V gene TRBV6-5; 9 bases map to TRBD2. The CDR3 runs 15 residues. Germline V gene data show CDR1 as MNHEY and CDR2 as SVGAGI. The J segment lost 1 base and the V segment lost 7 bases, leaving 5 bases of the junction unmatched. The CDR3 region has the DNA TGTGCCAGCACCTCGGCGGGGGGGTCCTACAATGAGCAGTTCTTC. Amino acid sequence: CASTSAGGSYNEQFF.

The V and J genes are TRBV20-1 and TRBJ2-1; 15 bases are a match to TRBD2. Germline assignment: CDR1 DFQATT and CDR2 SNEGSKA (reference sequence). After removal of 3 bases from V and 7 bases from J, the junction contained 7 bases not matched to a gene. The CDR3 is 16 amino acids. The CDR3 bases are TGCAGTGCTAGTAAAGGACTAGCGGGAGGGTTAAATGAGCAGTTCTTC. Translating gives CSASKGLAGGLNEQFF.

The chain employs TRBV5-1 and TRBJ2-5, with TRBD1 as a possible D gene (5 bases). Trimming removed 4 bases at V and 0 bases at J, with 13 bases between. The CDR3 sequence is 15 residues long. Germline V gives CDR1 SGHRS, CDR2 YFSETQ. Here the CDR3 DNA reads TGCGCCAGCAGCAAGTTTATAGGGGACCAAGAGACCCAGTACTTC. It yields the protein CASSKFIGDQETQYF.

V and J are TRBV10-3 and TRBJ2-1; TRBD1 agrees at 7 bases. Germline V gives CDR1 ENHRY, CDR2 SYGVKD. The CDR3 totals 15 residues. V was clipped by 0 bases and J by 5 bases; unmatched bases: 4. CDR3: CAISESKQGNNEQFF. CDR3 in DNA: TGTGCCATCAGTGAGTCGAAACAGGGGAACAATGAGCAGTTCTTC.

V is TRBV29-1 and J is TRBJ2-5, with a weak D call TRBD2 (5 bases). Germline CDR1 is SQVTM and CDR2 is ANQGSEA. This CDR3 has 14 residues. The germline V and J ends were trimmed by 6 bases and 3 bases, with 17 bases remaining between them. CDR3 region: CSVVQMRVKETQYF. CDR3 bases: TGCAGCGTCGTCCAAATGAGGGTGAAAGAGACCCAGTACTTC.

V is TRBV10-2 and J is TRBJ2-3; D may be TRBD2 (6 bases). Trimming took 2 bases from V and 7 from J, leaving 13 bases between them. Germline CDR1 is WSHSY and CDR2 is SAAADI. The CDR3 has 14 residues. The CDR3 DNA reads as TGCGCCAGCAGTGAGGAGCGGGCCGCACATACGCAGTATTTT. Its protein product is CASSEERAAHTQYF.

This clone has a handful of counts. CDR3 bases: TGTGCCAGCAGTTCCCAGACAGGGGGTGGAAACACTGAAGCTTTCTTT. The encoded protein is CASSSQTGGGNTEAFF. The rearrangement links TRBV6-5 to TRBJ1-1; 9 positions agree with TRBD1. Germline CDR1 reads MNHEY; CDR2 reads SVGAGI. The CDR3 is 16 residues long. The junction had 8 bases not matched to a gene; V was cut back by 4 bases and J by 2 bases.

This chain uses TRBV9 with TRBJ1-4; D is ambiguous. From germline, CDR1 is SGDLS and CDR2 YYNGEE. CDR3 size: 12 residues. V lost 3 bases to trimming and J lost 14 bases, with 14 bases between them. CDR3 sequence reads: CASSAEGRALFF. CDR3 bases: TGTGCCAGCAGCGCGGAGGGTCGAGCGCTGTTTTTT.